This passage covers 2 T cell receptor beta chains from one sample sequenced in a study of T cells in Graves' hyperthyroidism and ophthalmopathy. Amplification targeted TCR beta CDR3 regions from RNA transcripts. With the HTBI primer set, the TCR CDR3 went through a first round of RT-PCR. TCRdb recomputed calls from the multiplex PCR reads with MiXCR, one row per CDR3 protein. The profile shows around 300,000 distinct CDR3 sequences, less than 15% of them singletons. Sequenced: blood. The source is a woman in her thirties with Graves' hyperthyroidism that later progressed to Graves' ophthalmopathy.

This clonotype was detected a few times. The chain uses TRBV6-1 and TRBJ1-1; D is undetermined. The V end was cut by 7 bases, the J end by 6 bases, with 18 bases between. CDR1 is MNHNS, CDR2 SASEGT, per germline. The CDR3 runs to 14 residues. Written as DNA, the CDR3 is TGTGCCAGCAAGTTGTATGACCTACACCCTGAAGCTTTCTTT. It encodes CASKLYDLHPEAFF.

At least ten counts were recorded for this clonotype. V usage is TRBV12-3 or TRBV12-4 and J usage is TRBJ1-5; D remains unclear. V was trimmed by 6 bases and J by 4 bases, leaving 10 bases between them. The CDR3 is made up of 13 amino acids. CDR3 sequence reads: CASSPGLNQPQHF. The CDR3 bases are TGTGCCAGCAGCCCCGGGTTAAATCAGCCCCAGCATTTT.